The source of this TCR beta chain is a study of CD8 T cells in Susac syndrome. It was with random hexamers that roughly 0.45 to 1 ug RNA was reverse transcribed. Across 54 Vbeta and 13 Jbeta, immunoSEQ multiplex PCR amplified TCR beta CDR3. Each CDR3 protein gets one entry after TCRdb re-called the immunoSEQ multiplex PCR reads with MiXCR. This sample has approximately 74,000 distinct CDR3 sequences; 94% occur once, and the top ten carry approximately 0.9%. The receptor's source is a human donor with Susac syndrome. The sample was CD8+ T cells from PBMCs.

The CDR3, as DNA: TGTGCCAGCAGCCCCAGATTGGAACCCTTAAACATTCAGTACTTC. Translated, it gives CASSPRLEPLNIQYF. The rearrangement joins TRBV7-9 to TRBJ2-4; the D is unclear. The CDR3 has 15 amino acids. Trimming pared 5 bases from V and 6 bases from J, leaving 17 bases between. The germline V gene has CDR1 SEHNR and CDR2 FQNEAQ (reference sequence). The full variable domain, completed using reference TRBV7-9 and TRBJ2-4, is DTGVSQNPRHKITKRGQNVTFRCDPISEHNRLYWYRQTLGQGPEFLTYFQNEAQLEKSRLLSDRFSAERPKGSFSTLEIQRTEQGDSAMYLCASSPRLEPLNIQYFGAGTRLSVL.